These T cell receptor beta chains were read from a single sample in a study of T cell changes during pregnancy in multiple sclerosis. TCRdb keeps only in-frame clones here, not all; method: immunoSEQ multiplex PCR. The sample yields 21,000 or so clones, 80% to 90% seen once. Source: CD8+ T cells from peripheral blood mononuclear cells, taken in the second trimester of pregnancy. These receptors all stem from a female donor in good health, enrolled as a control in a pregnancy study. CDR3s include the opening cysteine and the closing phenylalanine or tryptophan. Each record gives: J gene, D gene, V gene, clone size, CDR3 protein, CDR3 DNA. D genes are given only for firm matches. Some rows have no size entry. The others give once, few or many, or a class for an expanded clone.

TRBJ2-1	TRBD2	TRBV9	NA	CASSLGTSGGHEQFF	TGTGCCAGCAGCCTCGGGACTAGCGGGGGGCATGAGCAGTTCTTC
TRBJ2-1	NA	TRBV9	NA	CASSVSRSYNEQFF	TGTGCCAGCAGCGTATCCCGGAGCTACAATGAGCAGTTCTTC
TRBJ2-1	NA	TRBV5-1	NA	CASSLSNEQFF	TGCGCCAGCAGCTTGTCTAATGAGCAGTTCTTC
TRBJ2-1	TRBD2	TRBV4-3	NA	CASSQELGTSGTYEQFF	TGCGCCAGCAGCCAAGAACTCGGGACTAGCGGGACGTATGAGCAGTTCTTC
TRBJ2-1	TRBD2	TRBV9	NA	CASSVGSGGRGNEQFF	TGTGCCAGCAGCGTAGGGAGCGGGGGGAGGGGGAATGAGCAGTTCTTC
TRBJ2-5	NA	TRBV7-4	NA	CALEARETQYF	TGTGCCCTGGAGGCGCGAGAGACCCAGTACTTC
TRBJ2-7	NA	TRBV19	NA	CASSKSRDTREQYF	TGTGCCAGTAGTAAGAGCCGGGACACCCGGGAGCAGTACTTC
TRBJ1-2	NA	TRBV2	few	CARSLNSGNYGYTF	TGTGCCAGATCCCTTAATTCAGGGAACTATGGCTACACCTTC
TRBJ2-7	NA	TRBV29-1	NA	CSVEGGAVHEQYF	TGCAGCGTTGAGGGGGGGGCGGTCCACGAGCAGTACTTC
TRBJ2-7	TRBD2	TRBV19	once	CASSISAGPYEQYF	TGTGCCAGTAGTATTTCAGCGGGGCCCTACGAGCAGTACTTC
TRBJ1-5	TRBD1	TRBV19	NA	CASSRKSGTGYSNQPQHF	TGTGCCAGTAGTCGAAAGTCCGGGACAGGGTATAGCAATCAGCCCCAGCATTTT
TRBJ2-7	TRBD1	TRBV27	NA	CASSFSGTGTYEQYF	TGTGCCAGCAGTTTTTCCGGGACAGGGACCTACGAGCAGTACTTC
TRBJ1-2	NA	TRBV15	once	CATSRAGQFYGYTF	TGTGCCACCAGCAGAGCCGGACAGTTCTATGGCTACACCTTC
TRBJ2-1	TRBD2	TRBV28	NA	CASSIRTSGRNEQFF	TGTGCCAGCAGTATCCGGACTAGCGGGAGGAATGAGCAGTTCTTC
TRBJ2-3	NA	TRBV5-1	NA	CASSLFVGPTDTQYF	TGCGCCAGCAGCTTGTTTGTTGGCCCGACAGATACGCAGTATTTT
TRBJ2-7	NA	TRBV30	NA	CAWTQGYEQYF	TGTGCCTGGACCCAGGGCTACGAGCAGTACTTC
TRBJ1-2	NA	TRBV28	NA	CASSLQDILYGYTF	TGTGCCAGCAGTTTACAGGACATCCTCTATGGCTACACCTTC
TRBJ2-5	NA	TRBV5-1	NA	CASSLGRRETQYF	TGCGCCAGCAGCTTGGGGCGGCGGGAGACCCAGTACTTC
TRBJ2-7	TRBD1	TRBV19	NA	CASSFHRDSASYEQYF	TGTGCCAGTAGTTTCCACCGGGACAGCGCCTCCTACGAGCAGTACTTC
TRBJ2-3	TRBD1	TRBV6-1	once	CASVDRGRTDTQYF	TGTGCCAGCGTCGACAGGGGGCGGACAGATACGCAGTATTTT
TRBJ1-3	NA	TRBV19	NA	CASSSRTATNTIYF	TGTGCCAGTAGTTCCCGGACAGCTACAAACACCATATATTTT
TRBJ2-3	TRBD2	TRBV12-5	NA	CASGLGLAGGTDTQYF	TGTGCTAGTGGTTTGGGACTAGCGGGAGGCACAGATACGCAGTATTTT
TRBJ2-1	NA	TRBV7-9	NA	CASSSAREQPYNEQFF	TGTGCCAGCAGTTCGGCCCGGGAACAGCCCTACAATGAGCAGTTCTTC
TRBJ2-5	TRBD2	TRBV7-9	NA	CASSAGLAGGEETQYF	TGTGCCAGCAGCGCGGGACTAGCGGGGGGCGAGGAGACCCAGTACTTC
TRBJ2-7	TRBD1	TRBV12-5	NA	CASVRGDSPTYEQYF	TGTGCTAGTGTCCGTGGGGACAGCCCTACCTACGAGCAGTACTTC
TRBJ2-7	TRBD2	TRBV27	NA	CATKMGGGYEQYF	TGTGCCACCAAAATGGGGGGGGGCTACGAGCAGTACTTC
TRBJ1-2	TRBD1	TRBV28	once	CASSYIRGDGYTF	TGTGCCAGCAGTTATATCAGGGGGGATGGCTACACCTTC
TRBJ2-1	TRBD1	TRBV5-1	NA	CASSLAGGTGYEQFF	TGCGCCAGCAGCTTGGCCGGAGGGACAGGGTATGAGCAGTTCTTC
TRBJ1-2	NA	TRBV9	NA	CASSAKDNLLRYGYTF	TGTGCCAGCAGCGCTAAAGACAACTTGCTCCGCTATGGCTACACCTTC
TRBJ2-1	NA	TRBV13	NA	CASSPPLRVAYNEQFF	TGTGCCAGCAGCCCCCCGCTGCGGGTTGCCTACAATGAGCAGTTCTTC
TRBJ2-2	NA	TRBV5-6	once	CASSLSETSTGELFF	TGTGCCAGCAGCTTATCCGAGACTAGTACCGGGGAGCTGTTTTTT
TRBJ2-2	NA	TRBV27	NA	CASSSWGPNTGELFF	TGTGCCAGCAGTTCATGGGGCCCAAACACCGGGGAGCTGTTTTTT
TRBJ2-3	TRBD2	TRBV2	NA	CASSDGLAGGTDTQYF	TGTGCCAGCAGTGACGGACTAGCGGGAGGCACAGATACGCAGTATTTT
TRBJ2-1	NA	TRBV27	NA	CATADSRYNEQFF	TGTGCCACCGCGGACTCGCGGTACAATGAGCAGTTCTTC
TRBJ2-7	NA	TRBV27	NA	CASSFTGNVGYEQYF	TGTGCCAGCAGTTTCACAGGGAACGTAGGCTACGAGCAGTACTTC
TRBJ1-5	TRBD1	TRBV28	NA	CASSPPGTGGNQPQHF	TGTGCCAGCAGCCCGCCCGGGACAGGGGGTAATCAGCCCCAGCATTTT
TRBJ1-2	TRBD1	TRBV9	NA	CASSADRGEGYTF	TGTGCCAGCAGCGCCGACAGGGGCGAAGGCTACACCTTC
TRBJ2-3	TRBD2	TRBV7-9	NA	CASSSTGTRDWVQYF	TGTGCCAGCAGCTCCACCGGGACTAGGGATTGGGTGCAGTATTTT
TRBJ1-1	NA	TRBV10-3	NA	CAISELSVNTEAFF	TGTGCCATCAGTGAACTCTCGGTGAACACTGAAGCTTTCTTT
TRBJ2-1	NA	TRBV5-1	NA	CASSFRSEQFF	TGCGCCAGCAGCTTCCGCAGTGAGCAGTTCTTC
TRBJ2-7	TRBD1	TRBV27	medium-sized	CASNGQGRGEQYF	TGTGCCAGCAACGGACAGGGGAGGGGCGAGCAGTACTTC
TRBJ1-3	NA	TRBV7-9	NA	CASSLAYGSGETGNTIYF	TGTGCCAGCAGCTTAGCGTACGGTTCGGGGGAAACGGGAAACACCATATATTTT
TRBJ2-7	NA	TRBV28	NA	CASSRGGSSLYEQYF	TGTGCCAGCAGTCGTGGTGGTAGCAGTCTCTACGAGCAGTACTTC
TRBJ2-7	TRBD2	TRBV5-4	NA	CASSLAGGREQYF	TGTGCCAGCAGCTTGGCGGGAGGTAGAGAGCAGTACTTC
TRBJ2-7	NA	TRBV6-1	once	CASSERVTGGDEQYF	TGTGCCAGCAGTGAAAGGGTAACAGGGGGGGACGAGCAGTACTTC
TRBJ1-2	NA	TRBV19	NA	CASLPVGALYGYTF	TGTGCCAGCCTCCCCGTGGGGGCCCTCTATGGCTACACCTTC
TRBJ1-2	NA	TRBV2	NA	CASSDEVASLRIYGYTF	TGTGCCAGCAGTGATGAGGTAGCCTCCCTTCGGATCTATGGCTACACCTTC
TRBJ2-7	NA	TRBV5-1	NA	CASSPTKNEQYF	TGCGCCAGCAGCCCTACGAAAAACGAGCAGTACTTC
TRBJ1-1	NA	TRBV19	few	CASSITVEAFF	TGTGCCAGTAGTATCACAGTTGAAGCTTTCTTT
TRBJ1-2	NA	TRBV7-9	NA	CASSLALEGYTF	TGTGCCAGCAGCTTAGCGTTAGAAGGCTACACCTTC
TRBJ2-5	TRBD1	TRBV4-3	NA	CASSQDRGVQTQYF	TGCGCCAGCAGCCAGGACAGGGGGGTACAGACCCAGTACTTC
TRBJ1-5	NA	TRBV11-3	once	CASSFCRGYNQPQHF	TGTGCCAGCAGTTTCTGTAGGGGATATAATCAGCCCCAGCATTTT
TRBJ2-7	NA	TRBV19	NA	CASSIGGKGGYEQYF	TGTGCCAGTAGTATTGGGGGGAAGGGAGGCTACGAGCAGTACTTC
TRBJ2-3	TRBD2	TRBV6-4	NA	CASSEAGSGTDTQYF	TGTGCCAGCAGTGAAGCGGGATCTGGCACAGATACGCAGTATTTT
TRBJ2-1	TRBD2	TRBV9	NA	CASSASGRLGNEQFF	TGTGCCAGCAGCGCTAGCGGGAGGTTAGGCAATGAGCAGTTCTTC
TRBJ2-7	TRBD2	TRBV19	NA	CASSTDSGGVRFNEQYF	TGTGCCAGTAGTACTGATAGCGGGGGAGTTCGCTTTAACGAGCAGTACTTC
TRBJ1-1	NA	TRBV27	few	CASSSRTGKAEAFF	TGTGCCAGCAGTTCACGGACCGGGAAGGCTGAAGCTTTCTTT
TRBJ2-3	TRBD2	TRBV9	NA	CASSMPERGGGTDTQYF	TGTGCCAGCAGCATGCCGGAGCGGGGGGGAGGCACAGATACGCAGTATTTT
TRBJ2-7	TRBD1	TRBV6-1	NA	CASSEALLRQGRCEQYF	TGTGCCAGCAGTGAAGCGCTTCTAAGACAGGGACGATGCGAGCAGTACTTC
TRBJ2-7	TRBD2	TRBV4-2	NA	CASSPPARGARTYEQYF	TGTGCCAGCAGCCCCCCCGCGCGGGGGGCGAGAACCTACGAGCAGTACTTC